Listed below are T cell receptor beta chains from one sample, sequenced in a study of T cells in localized non-small cell lung cancer. Libraries were prepared by immunoSEQ multiplex PCR; TCRdb keeps only in-frame clonotypes and omits some of them. The sample shows approximately 23,000 clones, roughly 89% of them seen only once. The sample in question was peripheral blood, obtained before any cancer treatment. These receptor sequences come from a male donor aged 60 or older with stage I lung adenocarcinoma. Both conserved end residues are part of each CDR3. The D gene is left open where the match is weak. Clone size is given for some rows only: seen once, a few or many times, or a class if the clone is expanded.

D gene,V gene,J gene,clone size,CDR3 DNA,CDR3 protein
TRBD1,TRBV18,TRBJ1-6,NA,TGTGCCAGCTCACCTTCGACAGGGACCAATTCACCCCTCCACTTT,CASSPSTGTNSPLHF
NA,TRBV30,TRBJ1-2,few,TGTGCCTGGAGTCGGGTCCTTGGCTACACCTTC,CAWSRVLGYTF
NA,TRBV15,TRBJ1-5,NA,TGTGCCACCAGCGACGGTCGGGGATTGGGTCAGCCCCAGCATTTT,CATSDGRGLGQPQHF
NA,TRBV18,TRBJ2-3,NA,TGTGCCAGCTCAGAAACAGGCCCGGGATCCTGGGATACGCAGTATTTT,CASSETGPGSWDTQYF
NA,TRBV5-1,TRBJ1-3,NA,TGCGCCAGCAGCTTGGACGGGACTTTAGGAAACACCATATATTTT,CASSLDGTLGNTIYF
NA,TRBV29-1,TRBJ2-3,NA,TGCAGCGTTGAATCCCCCCACAGCGGAGCTAGCACAGATACGCAGTATTTT,CSVESPHSGASTDTQYF
NA,TRBV30,TRBJ1-2,NA,TGTGCCTGGAGTGTAATAAGCTTGAACTATGGCTACACCTTC,CAWSVISLNYGYTF
NA,TRBV30,TRBJ2-4,NA,TGTGCCTGGAGTCGTGACGGGGGAGGGGGAAACATTCAGTACTTC,CAWSRDGGGGNIQYF
TRBD2,TRBV30,TRBJ2-5,NA,TGTGCCTGGAGTCGGCTAGCGGGGGGGCGTGAAGAGACCCAGTACTTC,CAWSRLAGGREETQYF
NA,TRBV7-9,TRBJ1-1,NA,TGTGCCAGCAGCCCACGGAGGGGTTCTATGAACACTGAAGCTTTCTTT,CASSPRRGSMNTEAFF
TRBD1,TRBV25-1,TRBJ2-5,NA,TGTGCCAGCAGTGACAGGGGGCAAGAGACCCAGTACTTC,CASSDRGQETQYF
NA,TRBV25-1,TRBJ2-7,NA,TGTGCCAGCAGACAGACAGGGACTGGGGCCTACGAGCAGTACTTC,CASRQTGTGAYEQYF
NA,TRBV28,TRBJ2-7,few,TGTGCCAGCATCCCCGGGGGCGGGCCCAACGAGCAGTACTTC,CASIPGGGPNEQYF
TRBD1,TRBV5-4,TRBJ2-1,NA,TGTGCCAGCAGCGGTGGACAGGCGCTCTCCTACAATGAGCAGTTCTTC,CASSGGQALSYNEQFF
TRBD1,TRBV5-6,TRBJ2-7,NA,TGTGCCAGCAGCTTGCAGAGGACAGGCTTGGGGGTCCAGTACTTC,CASSLQRTGLGVQYF
NA,TRBV6-5,TRBJ2-2,NA,TGTGCCAGCAAAAGGGGGGTTACCGGGGAGCTGTTTTTT,CASKRGVTGELFF
TRBD1,TRBV28,TRBJ1-2,NA,TGTGCCAGCAGTTTAAGACCTCCGGGACAGGGGGTCGGCTACACCTTC,CASSLRPPGQGVGYTF